One and the same sample provided the 16 T cell receptor beta chains below, sequenced in a study of CD8 T cells in Susac syndrome (dated by TCRdb to between 2018 and 2020). The method was the immunoSEQ multiplex PCR assay. RNA was extracted with the RNeasy kit and roughly 0.5 to 1 ug was reverse transcribed using random hexamers. TCRdb took the public reads, trimmed them with fastp at Q25, ran MiXCR for clone calling and kept in-frame beta chains. Identical CDR3 protein sequences are pooled into one entry, listed with their most common genes and DNA. A total of some 110,000 distinct CDR3 sequences appear in this sample, 85% to 95% of them only once. The ten largest clones represent more than 0.25% of the sample. The specimen was CD8+ T cells from PBMCs. These TCRs come from a human donor with Susac syndrome.

The chain has TRBV7-6 and TRBJ2-7; D perhaps matches TRBD1 (6 bases). With 3 bases removed from V and 6 bases from J, the gap between germline ends came to 21 bases. The CDR3 sequence is 16 residues long. CDR1 SGHVS and CDR2 FNYEAQ come from the germline V gene. The CDR3 DNA sequence: TGTGCCAGCAGCTTGGCAACTGGACAGTCCCGAGGCGAGCAGTACTTC. This translates into CASSLATGQSRGEQYF.

The V gene is TRBV9, the J gene TRBJ1-2, with a weak D call TRBD1 (5 bases). CDR1 SGDLS and CDR2 YYNGEE come from the germline V gene. There are 13 residues in the CDR3. The germline V and J ends were trimmed by 4 bases and 8 bases, with 15 bases remaining between them. CDR3 DNA sequence: TGTGCCAGCAGCCCCGAGGGGCACGCGGGCTACACCTTC. Its translation is CASSPEGHAGYTF.

V and J are TRBV12-3 or TRBV12-4 and TRBJ1-2; D may be TRBD1 (6 bases). The CDR3 sequence is 13 residues long. The ends were cut back, 5 bases at V and 3 bases at J, with 10 bases in the middle. The CDR3, as DNA: TGTGCCAGCAGTGGGGGCAGTGACTATGGCTACACCTTC. Translating gives CASSGGSDYGYTF.

The chain links TRBV21-1 to TRBJ1-6; TRBD1 reflects the table's D call only, with no check against the DNA. TRBV21-1 is given as a pseudogene. The CDR3 loop spans 17 amino acids. The CDR3 nucleotides read TGTGCCAGCAGCGGGACAGGGATCTTCGGAGTGAACTCACCCCTCCACTTT. It codes for CASSGTGIFGVNSPLHF.

The chain uses TRBV9 and TRBJ2-2, with D possibly being TRBD1 or TRBD2 (7 bases each). Trimming shortened V by 3 bases and J by 5 bases, and 14 bases separated the two germline ends. The CDR3 sequence is 15 residues long. Germline CDR1 SGDLS, CDR2 YYNGEE. The CDR3 spells CASSAGGGVTGELFF. Here the CDR3 DNA reads TGTGCCAGCAGCGCAGGGGGGGGAGTAACCGGGGAGCTGTTTTTT.

The CDR3 here is CAFLATDRYGYTF. CDR3 bases: TGTGCCTTCCTGGCAACAGACCGCTATGGCTACACCTTC. This sequence joins TRBV30 and TRBJ1-2; D gene uncertain. CDR3 length: 13 residues. CDR1 GTSNPN and CDR2 SVGIG come from the germline V gene (reference sequence). V dropped 7 bases and J dropped 4 bases, with 16 bases sitting between them.

This clonotype was observed once. The chain has TRBV19 and TRBJ2-1, with D perhaps TRBD2 (6 bases). CDR1 and CDR2 (germline): LNHDA, SQIVND (reference sequence). This CDR3 has 18 amino acids. With 2 bases removed from V and 4 bases from J, the gap between germline ends came to 21 bases. Here the CDR3 reads CASSIWDLRDFEYNEQFF. The CDR3 nucleotides are TGTGCCAGTAGTATATGGGACCTCCGGGACTTCGAATACAATGAGCAGTTCTTC.

The V call is TRBV30, the J call TRBJ1-2; TRBD1 agrees at 8 bases. Germline V gives CDR1 GTSNPN, CDR2 SVGIG (reference sequence). The trim removed 0 bases at V and 8 bases at J, leaving 5 bases unmatched. The CDR3 extends over 13 amino acids. Here the CDR3 reads CAWSVGRGLGYTF. CDR3 DNA sequence: TGTGCCTGGAGTGTGGGCAGGGGGCTCGGCTACACCTTC.

The chain joins TRBV18 to TRBJ2-5, with 7 bases lining up with TRBD2. Germline values: CDR1 KGHSH, CDR2 LQKENI. The CDR3 totals 16 residues. V was clipped by 2 bases and J by 1 base; unmatched bases: 7. The CDR3 protein is CASSPWAGDIQETQYF. In DNA, the CDR3 is TGTGCCAGCTCACCATGGGCGGGGGATATCCAAGAGACCCAGTACTTC. Full variable domain (outside the CDR3, taken from reference TRBV18 and TRBJ2-5): NAGVMQNPRHLVRRRGQEARLRCSPMKGHSHVYWYRQLPEEGLKFMVYLQKENIIDESGMPKERFSAEFPKEGPSILRIQQVVRGDSAAYFCASSPWAGDIQETQYFGPGTRLLVL.

The chain has TRBV23-1 and TRBJ1-5; D remains ambiguous. TRBV23-1 is an ORF, and what it does is uncertain. V was shortened by 3 bases and J by 3 bases, with 15 bases between the two germline ends. CDR3 length equals 16 residues. In nucleotides, the CDR3 is TGCGCCAGCAGTCACCCCTCGAGGCGGTACAATCAGCCCCAGCATTTT. It specifies CASSHPSRRYNQPQHF.

V gene TRBV7-2 combines with J gene TRBJ1-1; D is undetermined. V lost 1 base and J lost 1, with 7 bases in between. CDR1 and CDR2 (germline): SGHTA, FQGNSA. CDR3 size: 14 residues. The CDR3 region is CASSLEMSNTEAFF. The CDR3 coding sequence is TGTGCCAGCAGCTTAGAAATGTCGAACACTGAAGCTTTCTTT.

The rearrangement joins TRBV29-1 to TRBJ2-7, with D uncertain. The CDR3 covers 13 residues. V gave up 3 bases and J gave up 2 bases, with 11 bases separating them. Germline values: CDR1 SQVTM, CDR2 ANQGSEA. Here the CDR3 DNA reads TGCAGCGTTGAGACCTCCAAGGCCTACGAGCAGTACTTC. Translating it yields CSVETSKAYEQYF.

The chain carries TRBV18 and TRBJ2-2, with no clear D. CDR3 length: 13 amino acids. V gave up 0 bases and J gave up 4 bases, with 3 bases separating them. CDR1 and CDR2 (germline): KGHSH, LQKENI. The CDR3 is CASSPPSTGELFF. CDR3 coding DNA: TGTGCCAGCTCACCACCGAGCACCGGGGAGCTGTTTTTT.

This chain links TRBV7-9 with TRBJ2-5; 12 nucleotides agree with TRBD1. The V gene end was trimmed by 2 bases and the J gene end by 0 bases; junction bases not matched to a gene: 7. The CDR3 totals 18 residues. Germline V gene lookup returns CDR1 SEHNR and CDR2 FQNEAQ (reference sequence). CDR3 loop: CASSLPGTGGTNQETQYF. CDR3 sequence (DNA): TGTGCCAGCAGCTTACCCGGGACAGGGGGCACCAACCAAGAGACCCAGTACTTC.

The chain carries TRBV12-3 or TRBV12-4 and TRBJ2-5, with D uncertain. The V end was cut by 5 bases, the J end by 2 bases, with 12 bases between. The CDR3 contains 14 residues. The CDR3 DNA reads as TGTGCCAGCAGTCCCGTGCTCCAGCAAGAGACCCAGTACTTC. It encodes CASSPVLQQETQYF.

The chain is built from TRBV9 and TRBJ2-2; perhaps TRBD2 as D (6 bases). CDR1 and CDR2 (germline): SGDLS, YYNGEE. V dropped 4 bases and J dropped 3 bases, with 10 bases sitting between them. This CDR3 comprises 14 residues. The DNA of the CDR3 is TGTGCCAGCAGCCCTCAGCGGGACACCGGGGAGCTGTTTTTT. Amino acid sequence: CASSPQRDTGELFF.